This passage covers 21 T cell receptor beta chains from one sample sequenced in a study of CXCR3-negative and CXCR3-positive naive CD8 T cells. UMI-labeled 5' RACE TRB cDNA libraries were prepared from the cells. TCRdb reworked the 5' RACE reads into one entry per CDR3 protein, no DNA. This sample contains over 20,000 distinct CDR3 sequences. The sample comprised memory CD8+ T cells from blood. These receptors came from a human donor in good health. Some clones in this sample may be carry-over from other donors' samples.

The rearrangement joins TRBV7-2 to TRBJ2-7. The CDR3 runs 13 residues. CDR1 is SGHTA, CDR2 FQGNSA, per germline. CDR3 region: CASSPTVTYEQYF.

V gene TRBV7-8 combines with J gene TRBJ2-3; TCRdb indicates TRBD1, and absent DNA this call remains unverified. The CDR3 totals 18 residues. Per the germline V gene, CDR1 is SGHVS and CDR2 is FQNEAQ. The CDR3 loop is CASSLFPIGGGRTDTQYF.

The chain links TRBV11-2 to TRBJ2-1; TCRdb's assignment of TRBD2 cannot be checked, as there is no DNA. Germline V lookup: CDR1 SGHAT, CDR2 FQNNGV. This CDR3 has 16 amino acids. The CDR3 sequence: CASSLGQFGRDNEQFF.

V and J are TRBV29-1 and TRBJ1-2. Looked up from germline, CDR1 is SQVTM and CDR2 is ANQGSEA. The CDR3 is made up of 14 amino acids. CDR3: CSVDGPFVYYGYTF.

V and J are TRBV7-9 and TRBJ2-2; TCRdb indicates TRBD1, and absent DNA this call remains unverified. Germline values: CDR1 SEHNR, CDR2 FQNEAQ (reference sequence). The length of the CDR3 is 16 residues. The CDR3 region is CASSFTGTGDTGELFF. The complete variable domain, with remaining parts taken from reference TRBV7-9 and TRBJ2-2, reads DTGVSQNPRHKITKRGQNVTFRCDPISEHNRLYWYRQTLGQGPEFLTYFQNEAQLEKSRLLSDRFSAERPKGSFSTLEIQRTEQGDSAMYLCASSFTGTGDTGELFFGEGSRLTVL.

The chain combines TRBV12-3 or TRBV12-4 with TRBJ1-1; there is no DNA to check the TCRdb D call of TRBD1. The CDR3 contains 14 residues. The CDR3 sequence: CASTLQGVNTEAFF.

The CDR3 is CASSFGNTGELFF. The rearrangement joins TRBV19 to TRBJ2-2. CDR1 and CDR2 from the germline V gene are LNHDA and SQIVND (reference sequence). The CDR3 contains 13 residues.

The chain couples TRBV7-2 to TRBJ1-4. Germline CDR1 reads SGHTA; CDR2 reads FQGNSA. The CDR3 has 16 residues. The CDR3 sequence: CASSLEMEGTNEKLFF.

The V and J genes are TRBV20-1 and TRBJ2-7; TCRdb outputs TRBD2, but without DNA this stays unchecked. The CDR3 totals 13 residues. The germline V gene encodes CDR1 DFQATT and CDR2 SNEGSKA (reference sequence). The chain's CDR3 is CSARRLATHEQYF.

This sequence joins TRBV15 and TRBJ2-2. CDR1 and CDR2 (germline): LNHNV, YYDKDF (reference sequence). This CDR3 is built from 15 residues. CDR3 sequence reads: CATSIGPDRTGELFF.

The CDR3 region is CSAVPDTHYEQYF. The chain joins TRBV20-1 to TRBJ2-7; TCRdb gives TRBD1 as the D gene, but with no DNA this cannot be confirmed. Germline loops: CDR1 DFQATT, CDR2 SNEGSKA (reference sequence). CDR3 length equals 13 residues.

V gene TRBV4-2 combines with J gene TRBJ1-3; TCRdb proposes TRBD1, but this gene call is untestable without DNA. The CDR3 is made up of 14 amino acids. Germline CDR1 and CDR2: LGHNA and YNFKEQ. The CDR3 loop reads CASSLRTEGNTIYF.

The chain recombines TRBV7-8 with TRBJ2-1; TCRdb's D call of TRBD2 is untestable without DNA. From germline, CDR1 is SGHVS and CDR2 FQNEAQ. There are 16 residues in the CDR3. CDR3 residues: CASSPHLAGGANEQFF.

J is TRBJ2-3 and V is TRBV7-9; checking the TCRdb D call of TRBD1 is not possible without DNA. Germline-derived CDR1 and CDR2 are SEHNR and FQNEAQ (reference sequence). This CDR3 is 17 amino acids long. CDR3 loop: CASSVIRSDRRTDTQYF.

This chain uses TRBV9 with TRBJ2-5; without DNA, the TCRdb call of TRBD1 cannot be checked. Germline CDR1 is SGDLS and CDR2 is YYNGEE. The CDR3 has 15 amino acids. The CDR3 reads CASSAELGRRETQYF.

This chain joins TRBV7-9 and TRBJ2-3; absent DNA, TCRdb's TRBD2 call cannot be checked. CDR1 and CDR2 from the germline V gene are SEHNR and FQNEAQ (reference sequence). This CDR3 region has 16 residues. This chain's CDR3 is CASSQRDGGDRDTQYF.

J is TRBJ2-5 and V is TRBV6-2 or TRBV6-3. Germline V gene lookup returns CDR1 MNHEY and CDR2 SVGEGT. The CDR3 runs 11 residues. CDR3 in amino acids: CASSYGETQYF.

The chain recombines TRBV29-1 with TRBJ2-2; TCRdb names TRBD1, which stays unverified in the absence of DNA. The germline gives CDR1 SQVTM, CDR2 ANQGSEA. The CDR3 has 15 residues. CDR3 protein: CSVEEWNGGTGELFF.

The chain uses TRBV15 and TRBJ2-7; TCRdb gives TRBD1 as the D gene, but with no DNA this cannot be confirmed. Looked up from germline, CDR1 is LNHNV and CDR2 is YYDKDF (reference sequence). The CDR3 covers 15 residues. The CDR3 loop reads CATSRDESGGYEQYF.

The V and J genes are TRBV4-3 and TRBJ1-5; absent DNA, TCRdb's TRBD1 call cannot be checked. This CDR3 is built from 16 residues. Germline CDR1 reads LGHNA; CDR2 reads YSLEER. CDR3 sequence: CASSQDSGGWNQPQHF.

The chain combines TRBV13 with TRBJ2-2; no DNA is available, so the TRBD2 call from TCRdb remains unchecked. This CDR3 has 16 residues. Germline values: CDR1 PRHDT, CDR2 FYEKMQ (reference sequence). The CDR3: CASSFSGGANTGELFF.